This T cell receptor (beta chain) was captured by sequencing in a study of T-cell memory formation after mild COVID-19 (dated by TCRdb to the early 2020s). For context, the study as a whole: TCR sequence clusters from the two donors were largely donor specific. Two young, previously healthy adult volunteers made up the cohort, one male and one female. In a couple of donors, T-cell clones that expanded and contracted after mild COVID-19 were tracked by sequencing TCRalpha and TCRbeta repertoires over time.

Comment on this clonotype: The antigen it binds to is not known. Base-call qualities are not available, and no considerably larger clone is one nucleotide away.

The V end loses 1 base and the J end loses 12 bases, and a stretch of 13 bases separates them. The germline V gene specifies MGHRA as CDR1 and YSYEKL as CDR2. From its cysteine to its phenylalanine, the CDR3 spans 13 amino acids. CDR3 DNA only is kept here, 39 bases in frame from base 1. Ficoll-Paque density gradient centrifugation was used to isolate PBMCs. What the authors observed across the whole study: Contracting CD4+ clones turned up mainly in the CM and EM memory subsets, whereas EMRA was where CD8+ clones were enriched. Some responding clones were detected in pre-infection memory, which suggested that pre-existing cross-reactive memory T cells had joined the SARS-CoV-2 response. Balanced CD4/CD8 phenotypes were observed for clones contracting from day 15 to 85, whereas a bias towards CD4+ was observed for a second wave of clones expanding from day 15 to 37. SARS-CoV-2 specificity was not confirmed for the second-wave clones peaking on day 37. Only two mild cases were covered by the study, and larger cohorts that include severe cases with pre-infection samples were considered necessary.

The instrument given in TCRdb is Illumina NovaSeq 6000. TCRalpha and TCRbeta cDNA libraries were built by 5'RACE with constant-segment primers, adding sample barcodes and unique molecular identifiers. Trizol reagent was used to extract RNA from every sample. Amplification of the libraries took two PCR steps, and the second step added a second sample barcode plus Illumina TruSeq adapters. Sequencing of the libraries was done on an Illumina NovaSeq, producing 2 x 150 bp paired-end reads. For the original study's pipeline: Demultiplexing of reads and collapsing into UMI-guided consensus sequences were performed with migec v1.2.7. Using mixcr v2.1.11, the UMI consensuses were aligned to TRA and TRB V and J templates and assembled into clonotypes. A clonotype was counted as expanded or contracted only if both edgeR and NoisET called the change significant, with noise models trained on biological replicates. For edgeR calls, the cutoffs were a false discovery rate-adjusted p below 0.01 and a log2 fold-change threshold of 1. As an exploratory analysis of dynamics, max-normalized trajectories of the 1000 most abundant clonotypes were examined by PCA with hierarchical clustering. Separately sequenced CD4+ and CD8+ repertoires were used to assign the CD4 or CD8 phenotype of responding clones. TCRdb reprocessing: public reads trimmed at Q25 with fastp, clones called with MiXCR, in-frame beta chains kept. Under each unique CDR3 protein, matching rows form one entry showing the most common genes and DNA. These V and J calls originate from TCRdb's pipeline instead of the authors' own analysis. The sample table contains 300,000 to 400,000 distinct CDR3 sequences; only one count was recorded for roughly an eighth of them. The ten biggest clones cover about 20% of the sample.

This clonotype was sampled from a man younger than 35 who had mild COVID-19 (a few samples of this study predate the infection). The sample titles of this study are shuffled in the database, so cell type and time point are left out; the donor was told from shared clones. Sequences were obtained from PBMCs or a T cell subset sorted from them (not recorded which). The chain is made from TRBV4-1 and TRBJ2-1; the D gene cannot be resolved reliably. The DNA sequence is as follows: TGCGCCAGCAGCCAAGCTGTGGGGTATGGGCAGTTCTTC. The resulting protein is CASSQAVGYGQFF.